Listed here is a single TCR beta chain. The antigen is not known. This record comes from a study of T cell responses to AZD1222 COVID-19 vaccine. Findings of the study overall: CD4 TCRs associated with vaccination spanned spike, dominating at 160-218 and 743-854.

Per the germline V gene, CDR1 is ENHRY and CDR2 is SYGVKD. V was clipped by 8 bases and J by 6 bases; unmatched bases: 7. The length of the CDR3 is 12 residues. The data were produced by immunoSEQ multiplex PCR, yet TCRdb's version contains in-frame clones alone and is incomplete. The profile covers about 120,000 clones, with 80% to 90% appearing a single time and roughly 9% taken by the ten largest. This sequence was found in an adult in good health. This sequence joins TRBV10-3 and TRBJ2-7; 7 bases are shared with TRBD1. The specimen was peripheral blood, collected on day 0 of AZD1222 vaccination. The CDR3: CAIGRDRLEQYF. The CDR3 bases are TGTGCCATCGGTCGGGACAGACTCGAGCAGTACTTC.